This T cell receptor (beta chain) was captured in a study of blood T cell repertoires in COVID-19. Sequenced by immunoSEQ multiplex PCR; TCRdb stores in-frame clones only, minus some. In the table there are 120,000 to 150,000 clones, over 65% of which are singletons. This clone has a single count. Sequencing was done on a sample of peripheral blood. The TCR comes from a human donor in a cohort sampled during active COVID-19.

CDR3 amino acids: CAISALHNEQFF. For the CDR3, the DNA is TGTGCCATCAGTGCGCTACACAATGAGCAGTTCTTC. The chain employs TRBV10-3 and TRBJ2-1; D is unclear. CDR3 size: 12 residues. Trimming shortened V by 4 bases and J by 5 bases, and 6 bases separated the two germline ends. The germline V gene encodes CDR1 ENHRY and CDR2 SYGVKD.